Many counts were recorded for the clone carrying this TCR beta chain. Germline V gene sequence: CDR1 SEHNR, CDR2 FQNEAQ (reference sequence). This CDR3 is 12 amino acids long. Trimming removed 8 bases from V and 5 bases from J; junction bases left unmatched: 6. TCR beta libraries were built with iRepertoire HTBI primers and Arm-PCR of CDR3 regions. TCRdb reprocessed the multiplex PCR reads via MiXCR and lists one record per CDR3 protein. Of approximately 490,000 distinct CDR3 sequences detected, 15% to 20% appear once; the ten largest clones hold 9% to 15%. This specimen comes from a study of regulatory T cells in long-lasting Graves disease. Time point reported: newly diagnosed GD, antithyroid drugs for less than 3 months. PBMC RNA was the source of the TCR library. In addition, the sample was reused for a study of T cells in Graves' hyperthyroidism and ophthalmopathy.

The chain carries TRBV7-9 and TRBJ2-7; 7 positions agree with TRBD1. This material consisted of peripheral blood mononuclear cells (PBMCs), taken at new diagnosis, from a patient treated with antithyroid drugs. The receptor comes from a man aged 40-49 years with Graves disease. The CDR3 spells CASYDRDHEQYF. In DNA form, the CDR3 reads TGTGCCAGCTACGACAGGGACCACGAGCAGTACTTC.